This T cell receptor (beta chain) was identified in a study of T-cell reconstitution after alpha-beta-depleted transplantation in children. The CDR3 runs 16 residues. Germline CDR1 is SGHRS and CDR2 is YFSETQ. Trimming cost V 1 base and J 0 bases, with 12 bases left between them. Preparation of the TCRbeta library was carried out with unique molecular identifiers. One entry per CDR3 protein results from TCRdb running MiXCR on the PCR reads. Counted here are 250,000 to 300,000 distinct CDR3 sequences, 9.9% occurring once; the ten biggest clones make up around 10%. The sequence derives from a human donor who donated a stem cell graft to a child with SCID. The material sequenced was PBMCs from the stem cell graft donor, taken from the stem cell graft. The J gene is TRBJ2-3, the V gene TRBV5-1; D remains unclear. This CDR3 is CASSLRILTSTDTQYF. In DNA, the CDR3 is TGCGCCAGCAGCTTGAGGATTTTAACTAGCACAGATACGCAGTATTTT. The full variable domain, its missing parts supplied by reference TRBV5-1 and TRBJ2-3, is KAGVTQTPRYLIKTRGQQVTLSCSPISGHRSVSWYQQTPGQGLQFLFEYFSETQRNKGNFPGRFSGRQFSNSRSEMNVSTLELGDSALYLCASSLRILTSTDTQYFGPGTRLTVL.